This T cell receptor (beta chain) was recovered during a study of blood T cell repertoires in COVID-19. Clones were sequenced by immunoSEQ multiplex PCR, and TCRdb holds only the in-frame ones, with some missing. The table records 250,000 to 350,000 clones, around 90% of them present only once. CDR3 length: 15 amino acids. The V segment lost 3 bases and the J segment 2 bases; nucleotides outside the gene matches: 7. Germline-derived CDR1 and CDR2 are SGHRS and YFSETQ. The material sequenced was peripheral blood. This chain uses TRBV5-1 with TRBJ1-2; 7 nucleotides align to TRBD1. The sequence was obtained from a woman aged 45-65 years with COVID-19, enrolled during active disease. Here the CDR3 DNA reads TGCGCCAGCAGCTCACAAACGGGACAGAACTATGGCTACACCTTC. Protein: CASSSQTGQNYGYTF.